This T cell receptor beta chain came from a study of CD8 T cells in ankylosing spondylitis. CDR1 SQVTM and CDR2 ANQGSEA come from the germline V gene. The ends were cut back, 6 bases at V and 1 base at J, with 10 bases in the middle. The CDR3 is 13 amino acids. TCRdb ran MiXCR on the 5' RACE reads and lists one entry per CDR3 protein. The sample shows about 250,000 distinct CDR3 sequences, over 30% of them seen only once. This clonotype was seen more than once but under ten times. What it recognizes is unknown. Study observations and caveats: Disease-linked clones bore a CD8+ phenotype, appearing relatively rarely in peripheral blood.

The chain is built from TRBV29-1 and TRBJ2-1, with D hard to call. This sequence originates from a male donor with ankylosing spondylitis or in good health (not recorded which). What was sequenced was blood, either unsorted or a sorted T cell fraction (not recorded which). CDR3 DNA: TGCAGCGTCGTGTGGGGTTCCTACAATGAGCAGTTCTTC. Translation: CSVVWGSYNEQFF.